The present entry profiles one TCR beta chain with its context. CDR1 and CDR2 from the germline V gene are SGHTA and FQGNSA. V trimming: 4 bases; J trimming: 3 bases; junction bases outside the gene matches: 7. The CDR3 covers 15 residues. Clones were read by immunoSEQ multiplex PCR, and TCRdb kept only the in-frame ones, dropping some. This sample has nearly 60,000 clones; approximately 88% occur once, and the top ten carry roughly 3.7%. The data originate from a study of OX40 agonist ivuxolimab in advanced cancers. On the study more broadly: Dose-escalation patients suffered from hepatocellular carcinoma, melanoma, renal cell or head and neck cancer. Partial responses occurred in Three dose-escalation patients, one with hepatocellular carcinoma and two with cutaneous melanoma.

A history of autoimmune disease or systemic immunosuppression excluded patients. The sequence came from an adult with an advanced solid tumor such as melanoma, head and neck, liver or kidney cancer. The chain employs TRBV7-2 and TRBJ2-7; TRBD1 matches at 9 bases. The input for sequencing was CD4+ or CD8+ T cells sorted from blood, taken in a trial of the OX40 agonist ivuxolimab. DNA for the CDR3: TGTGCCAGCAGCTCAGACGGACAGGGGAACTACGAGCAGTACTTC. This gives the protein CASSSDGQGNYEQYF.